Presented here are 15 T cell receptor beta chains from one specimen sequenced in a study of cytomegalovirus exposure and HLA in healthy donors. It was with 60 Vbeta and 13 Jbeta primers that the PCR ran. Assay: immunoSEQ multiplex PCR; the TCRdb copy retains only in-frame clones and omits some. This sample carries roughly 130,000 clones, approximately 81% of them seen once, and the ten largest clones take 2% to 2.5%. The sample taken for sequencing was PBMCs. The receptors were sampled from a man between 18 and 35 years old in good health and CMV-seronegative.

The chain couples TRBV6-5 to TRBJ1-5; D is uncertain. This CDR3 has 14 residues. The germline V gene encodes CDR1 MNHEY and CDR2 SVGAGI. V shed 4 bases and J shed 6 bases, with 13 bases lying between them. This CDR3 is CASSFREGSQPQHF. CDR3 nucleotides: TGTGCCAGCAGTTTCCGGGAGGGAAGTCAGCCCCAGCATTTT.

The chain couples TRBV29-1 to TRBJ1-2; D is unclear. CDR1 and CDR2 from the germline V gene are SQVTM and ANQGSEA. V lost 7 bases, J lost 3 bases, and 18 bases lay in between. This CDR3 has 14 residues. CDR3 in DNA: TGCAGCGCCCTGGGAGTACCAGGACACTATGGCTACACCTTC. It translates to CSALGVPGHYGYTF.

This clone was counted once. This chain links TRBV18 with TRBJ2-5; D ambiguous. CDR3 size: 16 residues. Per germline, CDR1 KGHSH and CDR2 LQKENI. V lost 3 bases, J lost 0 bases, and 14 bases lay in between. CDR3 DNA sequence: TGTGCCAGCTCACCGATGAGCGATCCGTACCAAGAGACCCAGTACTTC. Translating it yields CASSPMSDPYQETQYF. The full variable domain, completed using reference TRBV18 and TRBJ2-5, is NAGVMQNPRHLVRRRGQEARLRCSPMKGHSHVYWYRQLPEEGLKFMVYLQKENIIDESGMPKERFSAEFPKEGPSILRIQQVVRGDSAAYFCASSPMSDPYQETQYFGPGTRLLVL.

V and J are TRBV5-1 and TRBJ2-7, with D possibly TRBD1 on 5 matching bases. The CDR3 runs 13 residues. Germline-derived CDR1 and CDR2 are SGHRS and YFSETQ. V shed 5 bases and J shed 3 bases, with 12 bases lying between them. The CDR3 bases are TGCGCCAGCAGACAGACAGACTTCTACGAGCAGTACTTC. It codes for CASRQTDFYEQYF.

The chain's CDR3 is CASRRGGQGADEQFF. CDR3 sequence (DNA): TGTGCCAGCAGGCGGGGGGGACAGGGGGCCGATGAGCAGTTCTTC. The J gene is TRBJ2-1, the V gene TRBV2; 12 bases are shared with TRBD1. Germline values: CDR1 SNHLY, CDR2 FYNNEI. V dropped 6 bases and J dropped 8; count of bases not matched to a gene: 8. The CDR3 contains 15 residues.

V and J are TRBV7-3 and TRBJ2-5; 9 bases match TRBD2. The germline CDR1 and CDR2 sequences are SGHTA and FQGTGA. The CDR3 sequence is 16 residues long. With 1 base clipped from V and 5 bases from J, the junction kept 8 bases outside the gene matches. In nucleotides, the CDR3 is TGTGCCAGCAGCTTAATGGCTAGCGGGAATGGGGAGACCCAGTACTTC. Translated: CASSLMASGNGETQYF.

The V gene is TRBV10-1, the J gene TRBJ2-7; 10 nucleotides align to TRBD2. CDR3 length: 16 amino acids. Germline V CDR1 and CDR2: WNHNN, SYGVQD (reference sequence). V trimming: 10 bases; J trimming: 2 bases; junction bases outside the gene matches: 14. The CDR3 nucleotides read TGCGCCACCACCGAGGCCGGACTAGCGGATACCTACGAGCAGTACGTC. Translating it yields CATTEAGLADTYEQYV.

This chain connects TRBV7-9 to TRBJ2-2, with 12 bases matching TRBD1. The trim removed 0 bases at V and 2 bases at J, leaving 4 bases unmatched. Germline CDR1 SEHNR, CDR2 FQNEAQ (reference sequence). The CDR3 is 18 residues long. CDR3 DNA: TGTGCCAGCAGCTTAGCCGCCGGGACAGGGGGCAACACCGGGGAGCTGTTTTTT. It codes for CASSLAAGTGGNTGELFF.

The genes are TRBV19 and TRBJ2-7; 10 bases are shared with TRBD1. J was trimmed by 2 bases and V by 5 bases; bases with no gene match: 3. The CDR3 has 14 amino acids. Germline V gives CDR1 LNHDA, CDR2 SQIVND (reference sequence). The CDR3 DNA sequence: TGTGCCAGTAGTCGACAGGGGGCCCCCTACGAGCAGTACTTC. It encodes CASSRQGAPYEQYF.

The chain joins TRBV28 to TRBJ1-1, with TRBD1 matching over 9 bases. Germline values: CDR1 MDHEN, CDR2 SYDVKM. The length of the CDR3 is 17 residues. V lost 6 bases and J lost 0; bases outside the gene matches: 11. The DNA of the CDR3 is TGTGCCAGCAGCCCAGGGACAGGGCCCGTCTTGAACACTGAAGCTTTCTTT. It is translated as CASSPGTGPVLNTEAFF.

The V and J genes are TRBV18 and TRBJ1-2; D not resolved. The V gene's germline CDR1 is KGHSH and CDR2 LQKENI. Between the trimmed V and J ends, which lost 3 bases and 0 bases, there was a span of 11 bases. The CDR3 consists of 15 residues. The CDR3: CASSPAGAANYGYTF. Here the CDR3 DNA reads TGTGCCAGCTCACCGGCGGGCGCCGCTAACTATGGCTACACCTTC. The whole variable domain, filled in from reference TRBV18 and TRBJ1-2, reads NAGVMQNPRHLVRRRGQEARLRCSPMKGHSHVYWYRQLPEEGLKFMVYLQKENIIDESGMPKERFSAEFPKEGPSILRIQQVVRGDSAAYFCASSPAGAANYGYTFGSGTRLTVV.

This chain joins TRBV7-2 and TRBJ1-6, with D possibly being TRBD1 (6 bases). Germline values: CDR1 SGHTA, CDR2 FQGNSA. The CDR3 is made up of 15 amino acids. V was shortened by 1 base and J by 6 bases, with 10 bases between the two germline ends. The CDR3 loop reads CASSLVAGVNSPLHF. In DNA form, the CDR3 reads TGTGCCAGCAGCTTAGTCGCAGGGGTTAATTCACCCCTCCACTTT.

This clone was counted a few times. CDR3 sequence: CANPFPGQGIKRGNQPQHF. In nucleotides, the CDR3 is TGTGCCAACCCGTTCCCGGGACAGGGAATCAAGAGAGGCAATCAGCCCCAGCATTTT. The chain uses TRBV28 and TRBJ1-5, with 9 nucleotides matching TRBD1. CDR3 length equals 19 residues. The ends lost 10 bases at V and 2 bases at J; junction bases unmatched: 21. Germline V lookup: CDR1 MDHEN, CDR2 SYDVKM.

The J gene is TRBJ1-1, the V gene TRBV11-2; 8 nucleotides agree with TRBD1. From germline, CDR1 is SGHAT and CDR2 FQNNGV. V shed 5 bases, J shed 1 base, and the junction held 3 bases outside the gene matches. CDR3 length: 14 residues. CDR3 sequence (DNA): TGTGCCAGCAGCAAGACAGGGGCGAACACTGAAGCTTTCTTT. Protein: CASSKTGANTEAFF.

The chain recombines TRBV29-1 with TRBJ1-2, with no clear D. Trimming removed 3 bases at V and 4 bases at J, with 9 bases between. CDR1 is SQVTM and CDR2 is ANQGSEA in the germline V gene. This CDR3 comprises 12 residues. CDR3 protein: CSVDSGSYGYTF. In DNA, the CDR3 is TGCAGCGTTGATAGTGGGAGCTATGGCTACACCTTC.